One sample yielded the 9 T cell receptor beta chains listed below, sequenced in a study of regulatory T cells in long-lasting Graves disease. Time point in this sample: persistent/refractory GD, antithyroid drugs over 5 years with positive TRAb. PBMCs were the source of the RNA used for TCR sequencing. CDR3 regions were amplified by Arm-PCR using iRepertoire HTBI primers to build TCR beta libraries. TCRdb re-derived calls from the multiplex PCR reads in MiXCR, one entry per CDR3 protein. The sample includes 700,000 or so distinct CDR3 sequences, around 30% of them seen just once. The specimen comprised peripheral blood mononuclear cells (PBMCs), sampled when the disease was refractory, from a patient treated with antithyroid drugs. These receptors were taken from a female donor with Graves disease.

In regard to this clonotype: Germline is not matched at one junction end, which may reflect a read error. This sequence joins TRBV12-3 or TRBV12-4 and TRBJ2-7, with 13 bases lining up with TRBD2. This CDR3 comprises 16 residues. The CDR3 nucleotides are TGTGCCAGCAGCTCCCGGACTAGCGGGAGCTCCTTCGAGCAGTACTTC. It codes for CASSSRTSGSSFEQYF.

This clonotype was detected only a few times. The chain recombines TRBV5-1 with TRBJ2-7, with D possibly being TRBD2 (6 bases). The CDR3 runs 16 residues. Trimming took off 2 bases at V and 5 bases at J, with 20 bases between the two ends. CDR1 and CDR2 (germline): SGHRS, YFSETQ. CDR3 DNA sequence: TGCGCCAGCAGCTTCGCACCTGGGGGGTCCGGGAACGAGCAGTACTTC. This sequence encodes CASSFAPGGSGNEQYF.

This clonotype came up a few times. The chain links TRBV5-1 to TRBJ1-4; D is possibly TRBD1 (6 bases). The germline V and J ends were trimmed by 2 bases and 2 bases, with 10 bases remaining between them. CDR3 length equals 15 residues. Germline V gene data show CDR1 as SGHRS and CDR2 as YFSETQ. CDR3 sequence (DNA): TGCGCCAGCAGCTTTTCCCAGGGGACTAATGAAAAACTGTTTTTT. Translated: CASSFSQGTNEKLFF.

The rearrangement links TRBV19 to TRBJ2-5, with D possibly being TRBD1 (5 bases). The CDR3 is 14 amino acids. V lost 3 bases and J lost 5, with 13 bases in between. Germline values: CDR1 LNHDA, CDR2 SQIVND (reference sequence). The CDR3 is CASSIRGIGETQYF. CDR3 bases: TGTGCCAGTAGTATTAGGGGAATAGGGGAGACCCAGTACTTC.

The chain combines TRBV19 with TRBJ1-3, with unresolved D. The V and J ends lost 10 bases and 3 bases respectively, with 16 bases between them. CDR3 length: 14 amino acids. Germline V gene sequence: CDR1 LNHDA, CDR2 SQIVND (reference sequence). DNA for the CDR3: TGTGCCACCACGGTCTCATACGATGGAAACACCATATATTTT. Encoded protein: CATTVSYDGNTIYF.

This clonotype was counted many times. The chain recombines TRBV6-1 with TRBJ1-2; 10 bases agree with TRBD1. The junction had 3 bases not matched to a gene; V was cut back by 3 bases and J by 2 bases. The CDR3 is made up of 15 amino acids. Germline CDR1 is MNHNS and CDR2 is SASEGT. The CDR3 sequence: CASSDRGQGNYGYTF. The CDR3 DNA is TGTGCCAGCAGTGATAGGGGACAGGGGAACTATGGCTACACCTTC.

About this clonotype itself: The limits of the CDR3 on the DNA are not certain, so only TCRdb's listed CDR3 is given. The chain links TRBV28 to TRBJ1-1; whether TRBD1, the table's D call, matches the DNA was not checked. The length of the CDR3 is 21 amino acids, counting both ends. Germline values: CDR1 MDHEN, CDR2 SYDVKM. CDR3 residues: CASTSQGVGYTFGSGTTEAFF.

The chain has TRBV6-1 and TRBJ2-7; D call uncertain. CDR3 size: 15 residues. Germline V CDR1 and CDR2: MNHNS, SASEGT. Trimming removed 5 bases from V and 0 bases from J, with 14 bases in between. CDR3 sequence (DNA): TGTGCCAGCAGTAAACTACGTTTAAGCTCCTACGAGCAGTACTTC. This encodes CASSKLRLSSYEQYF.

DNA of the CDR3: TGTGCCAGCAGTGAAAGGACAGCTTGGGGGCCCCAGCATTTT. It is translated as CASSERTAWGPQHF. The rearrangement uses TRBV2 and TRBJ1-5, with D perhaps matching TRBD1 (6 bases). The CDR3 is 14 amino acids. Trimming left V 2 bases short and J 9 bases short, with 14 bases between. The germline V gene has CDR1 SNHLY and CDR2 FYNNEI.